This entry is about one T cell receptor beta chain. What it binds is unknown. The germline gene is not matched at one end of the junction; a read error may be the cause. The record originates from a study of T-cell reconstitution after alpha-beta-depleted transplantation in children. This CDR3 region has 15 residues. The germline CDR1 and CDR2 sequences are SGHRS and YFSETQ. For TCRbeta, the library was prepared with unique molecular identifiers. MiXCR was run by TCRdb on the PCR reads, yielding one entry per CDR3 protein. This sample carries under 850,000 distinct CDR3 sequences, about an eighth of them seen once, and the ten largest clones take 0.79%. Overall study findings and caveats: The study traced high day-60 TCRbeta diversity in some patients to surviving recipient T cells and thymic progenitors.

The TCR sequence derives from a girl aged 2 to 9 with congenital amegakaryocytic thrombocytopenia, due to receive a stem cell transplant. The sample here was PBMCs, taken before TCRalphabeta/CD19-depleted stem cell transplant. This sequence joins TRBV5-1 and TRBJ2-3, with a possible D match to TRBD1 (6 bases). CDR3 sequence reads: CATSLAGTPGDTQYF. CDR3 DNA sequence: TGCGCCACCAGCTTGGCCGGGACACCGGGAGATACGCAGTATTTT.